The T cell receptor (beta chain) under discussion was sequenced for a study of blood T cell repertoires in COVID-19. Study as a whole: In each case, the material was cDNA or gDNA derived from T cells, B-cell-depleted T cells, or PBMCs.

The method was immunoSEQ multiplex PCR; TCRdb's version includes in-frame clones alone and lacks a portion of them. The sample lists 200,000 to 250,000 clones, around 83% seen once, with more than 0.75% in the top ten. V lost 1 base to trimming and J lost 6 bases; unmatched junction nucleotides: 15. This CDR3 region has 18 residues. CDR1 is SGDLS and CDR2 is YYNGEE in the germline V gene. The clonotype comes from a man in his forties with acute or convalescent COVID-19. V is TRBV9 and J is TRBJ2-2, with TRBD2 matching over 7 bases. Sequencing was carried out using peripheral blood. The DNA of the CDR3 is TGTGCCAGCAGCGTATATGGTGTCGGGGGGATCGGGGCCGGGGAGCTGTTTTTT. The encoded protein is CASSVYGVGGIGAGELFF.